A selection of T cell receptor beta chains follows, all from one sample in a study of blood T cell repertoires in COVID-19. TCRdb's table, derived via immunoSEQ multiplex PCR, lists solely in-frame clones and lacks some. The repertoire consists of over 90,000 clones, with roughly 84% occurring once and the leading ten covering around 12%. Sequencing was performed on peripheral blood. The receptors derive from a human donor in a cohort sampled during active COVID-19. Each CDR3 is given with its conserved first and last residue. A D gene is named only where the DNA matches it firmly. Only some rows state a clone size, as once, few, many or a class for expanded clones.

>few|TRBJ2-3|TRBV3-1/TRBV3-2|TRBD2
TGTGCCAGCAGCACCGGGACTAGCGGGGGGGATACAGATACGCAGTATTTT
CASSTGTSGGDTDTQYF
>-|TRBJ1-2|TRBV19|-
TGTGCCAGTAGTCCCCGCGCCGGTGGCTACACCTTC
CASSPRAGGYTF
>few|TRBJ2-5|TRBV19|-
TGTGGGTCCCGGGTCGGGGAGACCCAGTACTTC
CGSRVGETQYF
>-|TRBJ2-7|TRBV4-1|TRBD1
TGCGCCAGCAGCCAAGACCTTCGGACAGGGGTATACGAGCAGTACTTC
CASSQDLRTGVYEQYF
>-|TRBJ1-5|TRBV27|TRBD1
TGTGCCAGCAGTTTGCTCCAGGGGACAGGGGACAATCAGCCCCAGCATTTT
CASSLLQGTGDNQPQHF
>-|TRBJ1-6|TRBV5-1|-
TGCGCCAGCAGCTTGGGGGCAGCCCTCTCCTATAATTCACCCCTCCACTTT
CASSLGAALSYNSPLHF
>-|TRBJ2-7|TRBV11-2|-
TGTGCCAGCAGCCACTACGAGCAGTACTTC
CASSHYEQYF
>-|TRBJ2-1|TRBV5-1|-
TGCGCCAGCAGCACCGGCGTAGCTGGAGGTCGCAATGAGCAGTTCTTC
CASSTGVAGGRNEQFF
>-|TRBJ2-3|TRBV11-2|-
TGTGCCAGCAGCAACCGACGGGTGGAGAGGACGCAGTATTTT
CASSNRRVERTQYF
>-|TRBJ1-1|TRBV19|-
TGTGCCAGTAGTATAGTATGGGCAGTCACTGAAGCTTTCTTT
CASSIVWAVTEAFF
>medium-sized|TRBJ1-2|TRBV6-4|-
TGTGCCAGCAGTGACTCGAATGCCCGGGAATTGCAAGTCTACACCTTC
CASSDSNARELQVYTF
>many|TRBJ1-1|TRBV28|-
TGTGCCAGCACTGGACACCCGAACACTGAAGCTTTCTTT
CASTGHPNTEAFF
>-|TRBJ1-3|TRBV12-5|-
TGTGCTAGTGGTTCTCAGATGGGAGGCACCATATATTTT
CASGSQMGGTIYF
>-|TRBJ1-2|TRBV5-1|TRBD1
TGCGCCAGCAGCCCTGGACAGGCATTGGGGGGCTACACCTTC
CASSPGQALGGYTF
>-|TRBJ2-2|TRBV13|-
TGTGCCACCTTGTGGGCTTCTGGGAACACCGGGGAGCTGTTTTTT
CATLWASGNTGELFF
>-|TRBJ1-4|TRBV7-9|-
TGTGCCAGCAGCCCAGGGGAATATGAAAAACTGTTTTTT
CASSPGEYEKLFF
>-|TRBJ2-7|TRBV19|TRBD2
TGTGCCAGTAGTCCGGGACTAGCGGGGTCACTTTACGAGCAGTACTTC
CASSPGLAGSLYEQYF
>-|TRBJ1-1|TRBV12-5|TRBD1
TGTGCTAGTGGCTTGGGGCCGGGACAGGGTACTGAAGCTTTCTTT
CASGLGPGQGTEAFF
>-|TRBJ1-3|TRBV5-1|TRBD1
TGCGCCAGCAGCTTAACAGGGGGGATTTCTGGAAACACCATATATTTT
CASSLTGGISGNTIYF
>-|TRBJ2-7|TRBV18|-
TGTGCCAGCTCACCAAATGGACGGGGGAAGGGAGAGCAGTACTTC
CASSPNGRGKGEQYF
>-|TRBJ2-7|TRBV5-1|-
TGCGCCAGCAGCTTTCCTGGCACAGCCTACGAGCAGTACTTC
CASSFPGTAYEQYF
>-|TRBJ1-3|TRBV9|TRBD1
TGTGCCAGCAGCGGGGACAGGGAAGTTTCTAGAAACACCATATATTTT
CASSGDREVSRNTIYF
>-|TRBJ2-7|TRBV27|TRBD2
TGTGCCAGCAGTGTTCAGCGGGGGTCGGCCTACGAGCAGTACTTC
CASSVQRGSAYEQYF
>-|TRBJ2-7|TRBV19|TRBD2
TGTGCCAGTAGTAGAGGGGGACTAGCAAATGGCGAGCAGTACTTC
CASSRGGLANGEQYF
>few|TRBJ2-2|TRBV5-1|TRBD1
TGCGCCAGCAGCTCAAGGACAGGGGGCGTCGGGGAGCTGTTTTTT
CASSSRTGGVGELFF
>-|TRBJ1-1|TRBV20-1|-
TGCAGTGCTATTGGGGGGACTGAAGCTTTCTTT
CSAIGGTEAFF
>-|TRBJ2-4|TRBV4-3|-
TGCGCCAGCAGCCAAGATAGGCCAGGGTGGGGTGGAAACATTCAGTACTTC
CASSQDRPGWGGNIQYF
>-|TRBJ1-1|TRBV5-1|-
TGCGCCAGCAGGGACGGGGGTGGCTCCTTGGCTACCGAAGCTTTCTTT
CASRDGGGSLATEAFF
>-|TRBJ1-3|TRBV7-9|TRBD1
TGTGCCAGCAGCCCGGGGACAGTCAACACCATATATTTT
CASSPGTVNTIYF
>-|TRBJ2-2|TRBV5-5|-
TGTGCCAGCAGCTTAGGCGGGCCCGGGGAGCTGTTTTTT
CASSLGGPGELFF
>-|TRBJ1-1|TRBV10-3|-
TGTGCCATCAACGGGGAGGGTGCGAACACTGAAGCTTTCTTT
CAINGEGANTEAFF
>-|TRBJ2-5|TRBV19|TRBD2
TGTGCCAGTAGTAGCCTTCTGACTAGCGGAGAAGAGACCCAGTACTTC
CASSSLLTSGEETQYF
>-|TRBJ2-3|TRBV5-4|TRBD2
TGTGCCAGCAGCTCCCGGACTAGCGGGGGTACAGATACGCAGTATTTT
CASSSRTSGGTDTQYF
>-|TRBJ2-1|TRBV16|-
TGTGCCAGCAGCCAGGACTCGAGCTCCTACAATGAGCAGTTCTTC
CASSQDSSSYNEQFF